Listed here are 2 T cell receptor beta chains from one sample, sequenced in a study of radiation and T cells in renal cell carcinoma. Here immunoSEQ multiplex PCR was the method, and the copy in TCRdb shows in-frame clones only, minus some. The data show 160,000 or so clones, with about 91% seen just once and 10% to 15% held by the top ten. Noted time point: blood 2 weeks post-SBRT. Sample treatment: 15 Gy SBRT to primary tumor, nephrectomy 4 weeks later. The sequences come from blood, collected from a patient whose treatment included radiotherapy and nephrectomy. The receptors were gathered from a woman between 50 and 59 years old with renal cell carcinoma.

V is TRBV6-1 and J is TRBJ1-2, with D perhaps TRBD1 (5 bases). The CDR3 contains 13 residues. Trimming stripped 4 bases from V and 8 bases from J, with 14 bases between. CDR1 is MNHNS and CDR2 is SASEGT in the germline V gene. The DNA for the CDR3 is TGTGCCAGCAGTGGGGACCTCCAGCTGGGCTACACCTTC. It is translated as CASSGDLQLGYTF.

This chain uses TRBV30 with TRBJ2-7; TRBD1 matches 7 bases. CDR1 GTSNPN and CDR2 SVGIG come from the germline V gene (reference sequence). CDR3 length: 13 residues. V shed 3 bases, J shed 4 bases, and the junction held 6 bases outside the gene matches. CDR3 in amino acids: CAWSPTGLYEQYF. The CDR3, as DNA: TGTGCCTGGAGCCCGACAGGGCTTTACGAGCAGTACTTC.